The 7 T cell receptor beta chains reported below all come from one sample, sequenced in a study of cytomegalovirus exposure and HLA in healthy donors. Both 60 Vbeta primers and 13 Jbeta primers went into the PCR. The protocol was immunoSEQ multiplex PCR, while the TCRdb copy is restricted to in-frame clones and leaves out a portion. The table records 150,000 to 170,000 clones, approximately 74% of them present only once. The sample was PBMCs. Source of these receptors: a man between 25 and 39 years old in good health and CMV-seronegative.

The CDR3 sequence: CASSKGTGGLEKLFF. The CDR3 region has the DNA TGTGCCAGTAGTAAGGGGACAGGGGGCCTCGAAAAACTGTTTTTT. The chain combines TRBV19 with TRBJ1-4, with 12 bases fitting TRBD1. CDR3 length: 15 amino acids. V gave up 4 bases and J gave up 8 bases; unmatched junction bases: 5. The V gene's germline CDR1 is LNHDA and CDR2 SQIVND (reference sequence).

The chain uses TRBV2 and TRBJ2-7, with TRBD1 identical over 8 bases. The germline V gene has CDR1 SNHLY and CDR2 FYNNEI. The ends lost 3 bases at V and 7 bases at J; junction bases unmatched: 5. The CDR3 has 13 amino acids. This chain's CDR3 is CASSEDRVGEQYF. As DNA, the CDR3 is TGTGCCAGCAGTGAGGACAGGGTGGGGGAGCAGTACTTC.

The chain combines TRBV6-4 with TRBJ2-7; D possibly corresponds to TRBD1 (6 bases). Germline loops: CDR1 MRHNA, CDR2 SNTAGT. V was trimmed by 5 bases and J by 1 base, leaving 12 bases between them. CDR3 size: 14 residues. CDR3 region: CASSRSGASYEQYF. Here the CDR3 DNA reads TGTGCCAGCAGTAGATCAGGGGCTTCCTACGAGCAGTACTTC.

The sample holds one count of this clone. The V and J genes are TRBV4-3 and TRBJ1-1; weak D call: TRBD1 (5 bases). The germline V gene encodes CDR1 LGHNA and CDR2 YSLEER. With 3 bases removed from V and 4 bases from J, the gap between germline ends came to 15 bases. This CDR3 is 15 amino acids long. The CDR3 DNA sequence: TGCGCCAGCAGCCAGGGGCCTCACTATCCCACTGAAGCTTTCTTT. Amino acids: CASSQGPHYPTEAFF.

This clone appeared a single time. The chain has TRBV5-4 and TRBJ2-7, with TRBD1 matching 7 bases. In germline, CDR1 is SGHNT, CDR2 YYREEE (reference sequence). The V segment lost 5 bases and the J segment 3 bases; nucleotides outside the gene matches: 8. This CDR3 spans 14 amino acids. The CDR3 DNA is TGTGCCAGCAGTTACGGGACAGCCATCTACGAGCAGTACTTC. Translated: CASSYGTAIYEQYF. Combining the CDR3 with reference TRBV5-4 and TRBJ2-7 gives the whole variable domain ETGVTQSPTHLIKTRGQQVTLRCSSQSGHNTVSWYQQALGQGPQFIFQYYREEENGRGNFPPRFSGLQFPNYSSELNVNALELDDSALYLCASSYGTAIYEQYFGPGTRLTVT.

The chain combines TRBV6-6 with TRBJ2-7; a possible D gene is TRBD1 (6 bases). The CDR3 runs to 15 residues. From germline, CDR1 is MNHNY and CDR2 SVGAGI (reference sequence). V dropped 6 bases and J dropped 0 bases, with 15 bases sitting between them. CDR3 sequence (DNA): TGTGCCAGCAGCCCAGAGACAGGCAACTCCTACGAGCAGTACTTC. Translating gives CASSPETGNSYEQYF.

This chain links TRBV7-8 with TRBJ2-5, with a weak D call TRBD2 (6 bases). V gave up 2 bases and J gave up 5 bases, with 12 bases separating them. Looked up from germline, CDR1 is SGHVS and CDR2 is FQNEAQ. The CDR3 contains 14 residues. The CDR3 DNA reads TGTGCCAGCAGCTTATCGGGGAGGAGGGAGACCCAGTACTTC. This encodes CASSLSGRRETQYF.